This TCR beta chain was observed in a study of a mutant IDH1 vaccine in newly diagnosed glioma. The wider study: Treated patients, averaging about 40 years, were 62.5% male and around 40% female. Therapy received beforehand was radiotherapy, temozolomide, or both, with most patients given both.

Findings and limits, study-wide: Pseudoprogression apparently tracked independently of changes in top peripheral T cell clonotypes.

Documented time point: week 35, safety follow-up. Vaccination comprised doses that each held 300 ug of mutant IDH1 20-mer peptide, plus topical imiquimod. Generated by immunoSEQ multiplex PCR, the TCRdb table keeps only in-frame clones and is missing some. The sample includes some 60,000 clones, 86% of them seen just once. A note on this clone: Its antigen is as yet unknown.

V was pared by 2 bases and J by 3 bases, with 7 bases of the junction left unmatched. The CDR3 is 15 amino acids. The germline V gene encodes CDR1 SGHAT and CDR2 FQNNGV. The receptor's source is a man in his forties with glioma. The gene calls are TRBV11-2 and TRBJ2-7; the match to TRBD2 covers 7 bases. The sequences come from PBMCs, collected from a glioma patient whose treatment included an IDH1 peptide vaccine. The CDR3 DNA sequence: TGTGCCAGCAGCTTAAGAGCGGGGTCCTACTACGAGCAGTACTTC. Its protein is CASSLRAGSYYEQYF.